The clone carrying this TCR beta chain came up many times. Its antigen is currently unknown. The CDR3 covers 14 residues. The V and J ends lost 1 base and 5 bases respectively, with 9 bases between them. Germline lookup yields CDR1 SGHVS and CDR2 FQNEAQ. Fresh peripheral blood, under 13 ml, yielded the PBMCs. The source material, RNA transcripts, was used to amplify TCR beta CDR3 regions. The study used the HTBI primer set for a first-round RT-PCR of the TCR CDR3. MiXCR, run by TCRdb on the multiplex PCR reads, gives a single entry per CDR3 protein. The repertoire holds some 370,000 distinct CDR3 sequences, with roughly 15% as singletons. The data are from a study of T cells in Graves' hyperthyroidism and ophthalmopathy. Study in general: Peripheral blood was obtained at initial diagnosis, preceding any treatment.

Whole-study results and caveats: Among clonotypes expanded in thyroid above 0.001, most were also found in blood.

The sequenced material came from blood. This chain joins TRBV7-8 and TRBJ2-1, with TRBD2 as a possible D gene (6 bases). This receptor was obtained from a woman aged 25 to 39 with Graves' hyperthyroidism that later progressed to Graves' ophthalmopathy. The CDR3 region is CASSLVTGDNEQFF. The CDR3 coding sequence is TGTGCCAGCAGCTTAGTTACGGGGGACAATGAGCAGTTCTTC.